The 31 T cell receptor beta chains given below trace back to one sample, sequenced in a study of beta chain features in type 1 diabetes. The entirety of the isolated RNA underwent reverse transcription, so expressed TCRB transcripts were sequenced. This table comes from immunoSEQ multiplex PCR, and its TCRdb copy is limited to in-frame clones, with some not included. The repertoire holds approximately 120,000 clones, with approximately 37% as singletons. Sequences were obtained from stem cell memory CD4+ T cells from blood. Every receptor here comes from a woman aged 18-29 years in good health.

The V call is TRBV5-1, the J call TRBJ2-5; D is ambiguous. The germline CDR1 and CDR2 sequences are SGHRS and YFSETQ. V was shortened by 4 bases and J by 4 bases, with 14 bases between the two germline ends. This CDR3 spans 14 amino acids. The CDR3 is CASSGASVVETQYF. In nucleotides, the CDR3 is TGCGCCAGCAGCGGAGCCAGTGTAGTAGAGACCCAGTACTTC.

This chain connects TRBV29-1 to TRBJ2-7; D unresolved. Germline assignment: CDR1 SQVTM and CDR2 ANQGSEA. CDR3 length: 11 amino acids. V lost 4 bases, J lost 2 bases, and 6 bases lay in between. CDR3 amino acids: CSVATTYEQYF. The DNA of the CDR3 is TGCAGCGTTGCTACCACCTACGAGCAGTACTTC.

V gene TRBV7-2 combines with J gene TRBJ2-7, with D possibly being TRBD2 (6 bases). Trimming removed 5 bases from V and 0 bases from J, with 11 bases in between. The CDR3 runs 14 residues. CDR1 is SGHTA, CDR2 FQGNSA, per germline. CDR3 sequence: CASSLQRVSYEQYF. The CDR3 DNA sequence: TGTGCCAGCAGCCTGCAGCGGGTCTCCTACGAGCAGTACTTC.

This clone was seen a handful of times. The rearrangement uses TRBV14 and TRBJ2-3; D not certain. The CDR3 extends over 15 amino acids. Germline loops: CDR1 SGHDN, CDR2 FVKESK. V shed 0 bases and J shed 0 bases, with 7 bases lying between them. CDR3 coding DNA: TGTGCCAGCAGCCAAGAATTTACTAGCACAGATACGCAGTATTTT. It encodes CASSQEFTSTDTQYF.

This chain joins TRBV4-3 and TRBJ1-5, with unresolved D. V was shortened by 0 bases and J by 5 bases, with 8 bases between the two germline ends. The CDR3 spans 14 residues. Germline V gene lookup returns CDR1 LGHNA and CDR2 YSLEER. The CDR3 here is CASSQDGRYQPQHF. The CDR3 region has the DNA TGCGCCAGCAGCCAAGATGGCAGATATCAGCCCCAGCATTTT.

This clone has a handful of counts. V is TRBV19 and J is TRBJ1-1; tentative D call: TRBD1 (5 bases). The germline V gene has CDR1 LNHDA and CDR2 SQIVND (reference sequence). The CDR3 is made up of 14 amino acids. V dropped 7 bases and J dropped 0 bases, with 12 bases sitting between them. This chain's CDR3 is CASNGDRLNTEAFF. CDR3 nucleotide sequence: TGTGCCAGTAATGGTGACAGACTGAACACTGAAGCTTTCTTT.

V gene TRBV6-5 combines with J gene TRBJ2-3, with 7 positions matching TRBD1. Per germline, CDR1 MNHEY and CDR2 SVGAGI. The CDR3 loop spans 14 amino acids. V was pared by 6 bases and J by 5 bases, with 8 bases of the junction left unmatched. CDR3 in DNA: TGTGCCAGCAGGTTAGACAGGGCAAAAGATACGCAGTATTTT. Translated, it gives CASRLDRAKDTQYF.

This clone was counted a single time. This chain uses TRBV30 with TRBJ1-1, with 10 bases matching TRBD1. Germline V gene data show CDR1 as GTSNPN and CDR2 as SVGIG (reference sequence). Germline trimming cut 1 base from V and 5 bases from J; bases unmatched to any gene: 1. The CDR3 is 13 amino acids. The CDR3 nucleotides are TGTGCCTGGAGTGGGACAGGGGGTACTGAAGCTTTCTTT. Protein product: CAWSGTGGTEAFF.

J is TRBJ2-2 and V is TRBV11-3; no clear D. The CDR3 extends over 15 amino acids. CDR1 is SGHNT, CDR2 YENEEA, per germline. V lost 5 bases and J lost 6, with 16 bases in between. This chain's CDR3 is CASSPSYLYSGELFF. CDR3 coding DNA: TGTGCCAGCAGCCCCAGTTATTTGTATTCCGGGGAGCTGTTTTTT.

The chain links TRBV5-4 to TRBJ1-2; D might be TRBD1 (6 bases). The CDR3 runs to 14 residues. Between the trimmed V and J ends, which lost 10 bases and 7 bases, there was a span of 23 bases. Per germline, CDR1 SGHNT and CDR2 YYREEE (reference sequence). The CDR3 DNA sequence: TGTGCCTTAACAGAGGGCAGGGGAGAGGGTGGCTACACCTTC. Translation gives CALTEGRGEGGYTF. The variable domain in full, completed from reference TRBV5-4 and TRBJ1-2, reads ETGVTQSPTHLIKTRGQQVTLRCSSQSGHNTVSWYQQALGQGPQFIFQYYREEENGRGNFPPRFSGLQFPNYSSELNVNALELDDSALYLCALTEGRGEGGYTFGSGTRLTVV.

The chain employs TRBV30 and TRBJ1-3; TRBD1 might be the D (6 bases). This CDR3 spans 14 amino acids. The V end was cut by 6 bases, the J end by 3 bases, with 15 bases between. Germline V CDR1 and CDR2: GTSNPN, SVGIG (reference sequence). Here the CDR3 DNA reads TGTGCCTGTAACGACAGGTCTTTTGGAAACACCATATATTTT. Amino acid sequence: CACNDRSFGNTIYF. The variable domain in full, with the rest retrieved from reference TRBV30 and TRBJ1-3, is SQTIHQWPATLVQPVGSPLSLECTVEGTSNPNLYWYRQAAGRGLQLLFYSVGIGQISSEVPQNLSASRPQDRQFILSSKKLLLSDSGFYLCACNDRSFGNTIYFGEGSWLTVV.

The CDR3 sequence: CATKGTVRSNVLTF. The CDR3 nucleotides read TGCGCCACCAAGGGGACAGTCCGTTCCAACGTCCTGACTTTC. The gene calls are TRBV5-1 and TRBJ2-6; 7 bases line up with TRBD1. This CDR3 spans 14 amino acids. Germline V lookup: CDR1 SGHRS, CDR2 YFSETQ. V shed 9 bases and J 8 bases; nucleotides not matched to a gene: 11.

This clone was counted a few times. The DNA of the CDR3 is TGCAGCGTTGAAGATTGGGCGGGAGGGGCCTACGAGCAGTACTTC. The encoded protein is CSVEDWAGGAYEQYF. This sequence joins TRBV29-1 and TRBJ2-7, with 9 bases fitting TRBD2. The V and J ends lost 0 bases and 2 bases, in that order; junction bases with no gene match: 5. Per the germline V gene, CDR1 is SQVTM and CDR2 is ANQGSEA. The CDR3 consists of 15 residues.

A few counts support this clone. The CDR3 protein is CASSMLARSTDTQYF. Here the CDR3 DNA reads TGTGCCAGCAGCATGCTTGCCCGGAGCACAGATACGCAGTATTTT. This rearrangement joins TRBV7-9 to TRBJ2-3; D is unresolved. Germline assignment: CDR1 SEHNR and CDR2 FQNEAQ (reference sequence). This CDR3 has 15 amino acids. The V end lost 5 bases, the J end lost 0 bases, and 12 bases lay between the germline ends. Based on the CDR3 plus reference TRBV7-9 and TRBJ2-3, the full variable domain is DTGVSQNPRHKITKRGQNVTFRCDPISEHNRLYWYRQTLGQGPEFLTYFQNEAQLEKSRLLSDRFSAERPKGSFSTLEIQRTEQGDSAMYLCASSMLARSTDTQYFGPGTRLTVL.

The chain couples TRBV5-1 to TRBJ1-2; D is perhaps TRBD1 (6 bases). Trimming removed 0 bases from V and 4 bases from J, with 19 bases in between. Germline V CDR1 and CDR2: SGHRS, YFSETQ. This CDR3 contains 17 residues. The CDR3 nucleotides are TGCGCCAGCAGCTTGGGGATGAGGGTACAGGGAAGCTATGGCTACACCTTC. This sequence encodes CASSLGMRVQGSYGYTF.

This clone was seen only once. One base away lies a much larger clone, so this may be a sequencing read error. This chain joins TRBV30 and TRBJ2-5; D gene ambiguous. The DNA matches TRBJ2-7 better at its end, which makes the J call doubtful. CDR3 length: 11 amino acids. Germline V gene lookup returns CDR1 GTSNPN and CDR2 SVGIG (reference sequence). CDR3: CAWSVGCEQYF. The CDR3 coding sequence is TGTGCCTGGAGTGTCGGGTGCGAGCAGTACTTC.

The chain uses TRBV6-1 and TRBJ2-1; a possible D gene is TRBD1 (7 bases). Per the germline V gene, CDR1 is MNHNS and CDR2 is SASEGT. CDR3 length equals 16 residues. Trimming cost V 2 bases and J 2 bases, with 13 bases left between them. As DNA, the CDR3 is TGTGCCAGCAGTGAATTATCCAGGGGGGCCTACAATGAGCAGTTCTTC. Translating it yields CASSELSRGAYNEQFF.

This clone was observed a handful of times. CDR3 coding DNA: TGTGCCAGCAGCGTAGAATTGAGAGGTACGCAGTATTTT. As protein: CASSVELRGTQYF. The chain recombines TRBV9 with TRBJ2-3; D is unresolved. V dropped 0 bases and J dropped 8 bases, with 10 bases sitting between them. The CDR3 consists of 13 residues. Germline values: CDR1 SGDLS, CDR2 YYNGEE.

V gene TRBV30 combines with J gene TRBJ2-7; 8 bases are a match to TRBD2. This CDR3 has 15 amino acids. The V and J ends lost 4 bases and 4 bases, in that order; junction bases with no gene match: 12. Germline V lookup: CDR1 GTSNPN, CDR2 SVGIG (reference sequence). This CDR3 is CAWIPRGDPSYEQYF. For the CDR3, the DNA is TGTGCCTGGATCCCGCGGGGGGATCCTTCTTACGAGCAGTACTTC.

The chain carries TRBV5-1 and TRBJ2-1; 14 nucleotides agree with TRBD2. V lost 4 bases to trimming and J lost 1 base; unmatched junction nucleotides: 10. Per germline, CDR1 SGHRS and CDR2 YFSETQ. The CDR3 totals 19 residues. Here the CDR3 reads CASSGGTSGSSNSYNEQFF. The CDR3 DNA reads TGCGCCAGCAGCGGGGGGACTAGCGGGAGCTCAAATTCCTACAATGAGCAGTTCTTC.

The chain links TRBV2 to TRBJ2-1; no clear D gene. Germline CDR1 reads SNHLY; CDR2 reads FYNNEI. Trimming left V 6 bases short and J 11 bases short, with 11 bases between. The CDR3 runs 11 residues. The CDR3, as DNA: TGTGCCAGCAGGACCGGGTTCAAGCAGTTCTTC. This translates into CASRTGFKQFF.

This clone showed up just a few times. This chain uses TRBV11-2 with TRBJ1-5; D uncertain. CDR3 length: 15 residues. Germline values: CDR1 SGHAT, CDR2 FQNNGV. The V end was cut by 1 base, the J end by 0 bases, with 7 bases between. The CDR3 sequence is CASSLVSGSNQPQHF. The CDR3, as DNA: TGTGCCAGCAGCTTAGTGTCCGGTAGCAATCAGCCCCAGCATTTT.

This chain links TRBV11-1 with TRBJ2-5; 10 nucleotides match TRBD1. Germline V gives CDR1 SGHAT, CDR2 FQDESV (reference sequence). CDR3 size: 17 residues. V trimming: 5 bases; J trimming: 4 bases; junction bases outside the gene matches: 13. The chain's CDR3 is CASSRNKDRGFLETQYF. The DNA of the CDR3 is TGTGCCAGCAGCCGAAATAAGGACAGGGGGTTTTTAGAGACCCAGTACTTC. The whole variable domain, filled in from reference TRBV11-1 and TRBJ2-5, reads EAEVAQSPRYKITEKSQAVAFWCDPISGHATLYWYRQILGQGPELLVQFQDESVVDDSQLPKDRFSAERLKGVDSTLKIQPAELGDSAMYLCASSRNKDRGFLETQYFGPGTRLLVL.

This clone has more than one count but fewer than ten. The V gene is TRBV7-9, the J gene TRBJ2-1; TRBD2 agrees at 12 bases. Losses at the gene ends were 1 base for V and 6 bases for J; bases not matched to a gene: 1. CDR1 and CDR2 from the germline V gene are SEHNR and FQNEAQ (reference sequence). This CDR3 is 15 amino acids long. This CDR3 is CASSLVLAGGNEQFF. The CDR3 bases are TGTGCCAGCAGCTTAGTACTAGCGGGAGGCAATGAGCAGTTCTTC.

A few counts support this clone. The CDR3 DNA reads as TGCAGCGTTGAAGCTTCGAGCTACTCTGGGGCCAACGTCCTGACTTTC. Its protein is CSVEASSYSGANVLTF. The rearrangement uses TRBV29-1 and TRBJ2-6; unclear D gene. The CDR3 consists of 16 residues. V lost 1 base to trimming and J lost 0 bases, with 10 bases between them. Germline CDR1 SQVTM, CDR2 ANQGSEA.

The chain joins TRBV18 to TRBJ2-3; possibly TRBD2 for D (6 bases). The CDR3 loop spans 16 amino acids. With 1 base removed from V and 1 base from J, the gap between germline ends came to 12 bases. Germline V gene lookup returns CDR1 KGHSH and CDR2 LQKENI. The CDR3 spells CASSPRTGSGTDTQYF. In nucleotides, the CDR3 is TGTGCCAGCTCACCACGCACCGGGAGCGGCACAGATACGCAGTATTTT.

The chain recombines TRBV12-5 with TRBJ2-1, with 11 bases lining up with TRBD2. Germline trimming cut 4 bases from V and 9 bases from J; bases unmatched to any gene: 8. This CDR3 region has 15 residues. From germline, CDR1 is LGHNT and CDR2 FRNRAP. CDR3 residues: CASGSLTSGKGEQFF. As DNA, the CDR3 is TGTGCTAGTGGTTCCCTGACTAGCGGGAAGGGTGAGCAGTTCTTC.

J is TRBJ1-2 and V is TRBV28, with D possibly being TRBD1 (5 bases). Trimming took off 1 base at V and 3 bases at J, with 9 bases between the two ends. CDR3 length equals 14 residues. Germline V gene sequence: CDR1 MDHEN, CDR2 SYDVKM. For the CDR3, the DNA is TGTGCCAGCAGTTTATTGGGGGGGGACTATGGCTACACCTTC. Its protein product is CASSLLGGDYGYTF.

The CDR3 here is CSVEGSWTGFLETQYF. As DNA, the CDR3 is TGCAGCGTTGAAGGGTCGTGGACAGGGTTTTTAGAGACCCAGTACTTC. The chain is built from TRBV29-1 and TRBJ2-5; 8 bases map to TRBD1. The CDR3 is 16 residues long. The junction had 11 bases not matched to a gene; V was cut back by 1 base and J by 4 bases. Germline CDR1 reads SQVTM; CDR2 reads ANQGSEA.

V gene TRBV4-1 combines with J gene TRBJ2-3; the D is unclear. In germline, CDR1 is MGHRA, CDR2 YSYEKL. The V end lost 1 base, the J end lost 0 bases, and 11 bases lay between the germline ends. This CDR3 is built from 16 residues. For the CDR3, the DNA is TGCGCCAGCAGCCAAGTGGGCAAATCTAGCACAGATACGCAGTATTTT. Amino acid sequence: CASSQVGKSSTDTQYF.

This chain links TRBV7-3 with TRBJ2-3, with D possibly TRBD2 on 5 matching bases. Per the germline V gene, CDR1 is SGHTA and CDR2 is FQGTGA. The V end was cut by 5 bases, the J end by 6 bases, with 18 bases between. CDR3 length: 15 residues. CDR3 loop: CASSPMGARYDTQYF. The CDR3, as DNA: TGTGCCAGCAGCCCCATGGGAGCGCGCTATGATACGCAGTATTTT.